This TCR beta chain comes out of a study of cytomegalovirus exposure and HLA in healthy donors (dated by TCRdb to the late 2010s). Some background on the complete study: In an earlier analysis of approximately 500 of the donors, under 300 Gb of sequence data and 90 million to 130 million unique TCR beta sequences from about 179 million T cells were reported. To predict cytomegalovirus infection status, the study brought together high-throughput TCR immunosequencing, statistical association of individual TCRs with disease status, and machine learning. Of the roughly 390 genotyped donors, more than 75% were placed in the genetic ancestry cluster associated with self-reported Caucasian donors. Across under 500 genotyped donors of the cohort, an average of about 250,000 unique TCR beta nucleotide sequences per donor were sequenced, and approximately 19% of those sequences were non-productive. Five DR-DQ haplotypes were handled as single units for association and clustering because linkage in the cohort was strong. HLA typing included class I and class II loci at four-digit resolution. The T cell repertoires of 666 subjects were profiled by immunosequencing and related to cytomegalovirus serostatus. A later genetic analysis took genome-wide SNP genotypes for about 55% of the roughly 670 donors and used that subset as a discovery cohort. Around 330 gigabases of sequencing data and 75 million to 85 million unique TCR sequences made up an early release that covered nearly 650 HLA-typed donors. Rather than using new phenotypic data, the later analysis identified candidate immune exposures from TCR beta sequences and from how often those sequences occurred across donors. A separate validation cohort of some 130 different subjects was used in addition to the roughly 700-subject first cohort. The number of typed donors differed by locus: about 620-630 for A, B, C, DRB1 and DQB1; 500 to 550 for DQA1; some 610 for DPA1; and 450 to 480 for DPB1. To decide whether each TCR beta V gene segment behaved as functional or pseudogenic, an earlier analysis of some 600 of the donors relied on high-throughput TCR beta sequencing. The aim of the study was to test whether cataloging public T cell receptors could identify signatures of past pathogen exposure. All discovery cohort repertoires had been generated using a single sequencing platform. Donor age, sex, ethnicity and CMV serostatus were collected together with the repertoire data. A later analysis re-analyzed previously published TCR beta repertoires from 550 to 700 donors and added high-resolution HLA genotyping to study TCR occurrence patterns.

What the study reported, not specific to this receptor: The presence/absence analyses assumed that sequencing depth was roughly uniform across donors, and that assumption may not be true. In both the original and validation cohorts, the classifier was reported to diagnose cytomegalovirus status with high specificity and sensitivity. The authors suggested that the approach could potentially be extended to other disease states and immunological phenotypes. In vitro tests confirmed that a few of the cytomegalovirus-associated TCR beta chains recognize cytomegalovirus antigens. In a later genetic analysis, fewer N-insertions in productive TCRs were reported among donors in an Asian-associated ancestry cluster than the roughly 640-donor mean. Because HLA typing was missing for some donors at each locus, association tests included only the typed subset. Broadly in line with IMGT annotations, most TCR beta V segments showed up in productive rearrangements about 87% or about 30% of the time in an earlier analysis of a few hundred of the donors. While some public TCRs were present in many individuals, most TCR sequences turned up only very rarely across donors. The earlier analysis of some 540 of the donors excluded 15 to 20 rarely observed V segments, including chromosome 9 orphons, because counts were too low. Only TCR beta chains were sequenced in this cohort, and the absence of alpha or paired-chain data limited detectable features. A further reported finding was that TCR beta sequences accurately predicted the HLA-A and HLA-B alleles for most subjects in the first cohort. A total of about 180 TCR beta chains were listed by the study as associated with cytomegalovirus. In a later analysis, several top co-occurrence clusters were reported to appear linked to parvovirus B19, influenza, CMV and Epstein-Barr virus. In a later analysis, some 18,000 TCR beta sequences were associated with specific HLA alleles at a false discovery rate of 0.05. When HLA alleles, especially DR and DQ, strongly co-occurred, TCR associations were difficult to assign to individual alleles. Some IMGT-functional V segments, including TRBV6-2 and TRBV6-3, could not be distinguished by the 87-base-pair reads and were therefore excluded. The only immune exposure information available for the cohort was CMV serostatus. According to a later analysis, most CMV-associated TCR beta chains appeared to be HLA-restricted, and the HLA associations seemed to be driven largely by CMV exposure. The sequencing pipeline was judged likely to have produced a cluster of highly shared sequence variants as a technical artifact. In a later analysis, HLA-associated TCR beta chains showed more clonal expansion and lower generation probabilities than non-associated chains that were equally common. In a later genetic analysis, a missense DCLRE1C variant was associated with V-gene and J-gene trimming of TCR beta chains, and the association was replicated in an independent cohort. Correlated functional status among segregating V segments might reflect linkage disequilibrium, but an unknown experimental factor could not be ruled out. According to a later analysis, TCR association rates differed among HLA loci, with DRB1 alleles showing the most associated TCRs and HLA-C alleles showing the fewest.

Comment on this clone: Its cognate antigen has yet to be identified. Within one base of it there is no much larger clone, and no base qualities were kept.

The CDR1 and CDR2 encoded by the germline V gene are SGDLS and YYNGEE. V ends up 4 bases short and J 1 base short, with an unmatched junction base count of 6. The CDR3 measures 15 amino acids from cysteine to phenylalanine. Only CDR3 DNA remains: 45 bases, in frame from the first base. The cohort was made up of about 670 healthy bone marrow donors. Cohort members were all nominally healthy when sampled, although unrecorded immune exposures were likely present. The donor was CMV seropositive and was included in the group of around 300 seropositive cohort members. Each donor provided a peripheral blood sample, and peripheral blood mononuclear cells were used for TCR beta sequencing. Genomic DNA extraction from the blood cell samples was performed with the Qiagen DNeasy Blood Extraction Kit. Library method: the immunoSEQ multiplex PCR assay. A mixture of 60 forward primers for TCR Vbeta segments and 13 reverse primers for TCR Jbeta segments was used in the multiplex PCR. The CDR3 region of rearranged TCR beta genes was amplified from genomic DNA by a multiplex PCR assay. On the Illumina HiSeq System, the amplified TCR beta libraries were sequenced as 87-base-pair reads. In the original analysis: A later analysis tallied around 87 million unique TCR beta chains across the 666 repertoires, and some 10 million of those chains were shared by two or more donors. A nearest-neighbor algorithm error-corrected the raw reads and collapsed the reads into unique sequences, merging closely related sequences to remove PCR and sequencing errors. Alignment of CDR3 sequences to IMGT reference sequences was used to assign V, D and J gene segments. For a sequence to be retained, at least a six-nucleotide match to both a V gene segment and a J gene segment was required. A rearrangement counted as productive if the CDR3 had no stop codons and remained in frame with V and J, and every other rearrangement counted as non-productive. Following IMGT convention, CDR3 was defined as the stretch from the second conserved V-encoded cysteine to the conserved J-encoded phenylalanine. Sequences without an unambiguous match to a single V gene segment were excluded from the earlier analysis of about 640 of the donors. An earlier analysis of 550 to 650 of the donors classified V segments as functional when productive rearrangements were above 56.7% and as segregating when the standard deviation between donors was above 5%. A statistical classification framework was developed to diagnose cytomegalovirus status using the catalog of TCR beta chain sequences. A later analysis assigned V and J genes by comparing TCR nucleotide sequences with IMGT/GENE-DB human TR gene sequences. Using the TCRdist pipeline, a later analysis assigned CDR3 sequences along with most-parsimonious VDJ recombination scenarios. In a later analysis, each TCR beta chain was defined by its CDR3 amino acid sequence together with its V-gene family, and reads lacking a unique V-gene family were excluded. In a later analysis, around 600 highly shared, low-generation-probability nucleotide sequences were removed to address suspected cross-contamination and a sequencing artifact. In a later analysis, a clonal expansion index was calculated for each public chain from normalized within-repertoire ranks of inferred template counts. In a later analysis, generation probabilities were computed with a VDJ recombination model fitted to out-of-frame rearrangements, and the resulting probabilities were checked against IGoR. In a later analysis, hypergeometric tests were used to score TCR-TCR, TCR-HLA and TCR-CMV co-occurrence, with a repertoire-size bias correction applied to TCR pairs. To estimate false discovery rates, a later analysis permuted the HLA or CMV assignments 20 times. A later analysis grouped co-occurring TCRs with DBSCAN, adding TCRdist sequence similarity when clustering within HLA-allele-positive subsets. Repertoires with fewer than 30,000 or more than 120,000 public chains were left out of co-occurrence clustering, as were a handful of repertoires with anomalous nucleotide sharing. What TCRdb holds here is the immuneACCESS table cut down to in-frame rearrangements. Part of the clones is not present; checked against another copy, under half of the missing clones reflect an unresolved V gene, and the others are unexplained. V and J calls and clone size are copied from that table; D and trimming were computed from the DNA. A total of 7,000 or so clones appear in this sample, under 60% of them only once. The top ten constitute 5.8% of the sample.

The chain joins TRBV9 to TRBJ2-5, with 8 bases in between that match TRBD2. The receptor's source is a young man in good health and CMV-seropositive. Sequences were obtained from PBMCs. The CDR3 reads CASSKTGTSQETQYF. The DNA sequence reads TGTGCCAGCAGCAAAACCGGGACTAGCCAAGAGACCCAGTACTTC.